The 29 T cell receptor beta chains below come from one sample, sequenced in a study of blood T cells in healthy people across ages. For the second PCR, which ran for roughly 6 to 12 cycles, a sample-barcoded 5' primer and a J-beta primer mix were used. TCRdb re-called the 5' RACE reads through MiXCR, storing one row per CDR3 protein. The sample contains around 990,000 distinct CDR3 sequences, roughly two fifths of which appear only once. The specimen was blood. Receptors originate from a man aged 18-30 years in good health.

The V call is TRBV4-1, the J call TRBJ1-1; 8 bases map to TRBD1. The J segment lost 4 bases and the V segment lost 4 bases, leaving 5 bases of the junction unmatched. CDR3 size: 14 residues. The germline V gene encodes CDR1 MGHRA and CDR2 YSYEKL. The CDR3 DNA is TGCGCCAGCAGCCGGAAAGGGACAGGCACTGAAGCTTTCTTT. As protein: CASSRKGTGTEAFF.

This clonotype was seen only a few times. The V call is TRBV5-1, the J call TRBJ2-1; D gene ambiguous. Germline CDR1 and CDR2: SGHRS and YFSETQ. V shed 4 bases and J shed 8 bases, with 10 bases lying between them. The length of the CDR3 is 12 residues. The CDR3 nucleotides read TGCGCCAGCAGCGTAGTTCTAGATGAGCAGTTCTTC. Translated, it gives CASSVVLDEQFF.

The chain couples TRBV29-1 to TRBJ1-1, with 10 bases identical to TRBD1. Germline-derived CDR1 and CDR2 are SQVTM and ANQGSEA. The CDR3 sequence is 17 residues long. Trimming at V came to 1 base and at J to 10 bases, leaving 18 bases not matched to a gene. CDR3 nucleotide sequence: TGCAGCGTTGAAGGCCGGGACAGGGGTGTGGGTGCTCGGGGAGCTTTCTTT. It yields the protein CSVEGRDRGVGARGAFF. The full variable domain, with the rest looked up from reference TRBV29-1 and TRBJ1-1, is SAVISQKPSRDICQRGTSLTIQCQVDSQVTMMFWYRQQPGQSLTLIATANQGSEATYESGFVIDKFPISRPNLTFSTLTVSNMSPEDSSIYLCSVEGRDRGVGARGAFFGQGTRLTVV.

The chain links TRBV3-1 to TRBJ1-1; no clear D. This CDR3 contains 13 residues. Germline V gene lookup returns CDR1 LGHDT and CDR2 YNNKEL (reference sequence). V dropped 4 bases and J dropped 7 bases, with 13 bases sitting between them. CDR3 in amino acids: CASSPGPLREAFF. For the CDR3, the DNA is TGTGCCAGCAGCCCCGGACCGTTACGTGAAGCTTTCTTT.

V usage is TRBV30 and J usage is TRBJ1-3; D unclear. CDR1 and CDR2 (germline): GTSNPN, SVGIG (reference sequence). Trimming shortened V by 0 bases and J by 0 bases, and 15 bases separated the two germline ends. The CDR3 is made up of 17 amino acids. The CDR3 reads CAWSVRGRKISGNTIYF. CDR3 bases: TGTGCCTGGAGTGTACGCGGACGTAAAATCTCTGGAAACACCATATATTTT.

The V and J genes are TRBV6-5 and TRBJ2-5, with D maybe TRBD1 (6 bases). The germline V gene encodes CDR1 MNHEY and CDR2 SVGAGI. CDR3 length equals 15 residues. Deletions cut 0 bases from V and 5 bases from J, with 13 bases between. The CDR3 is CASSYSMGASETQYF. In DNA, the CDR3 is TGTGCCAGCAGTTACTCGATGGGGGCATCGGAGACCCAGTACTTC.

The V call is TRBV2, the J call TRBJ2-1; D possibly corresponds to TRBD1 (7 bases). The V gene lost 5 bases and the J gene lost 12 bases, with 17 bases spanning the gap. This CDR3 region has 13 residues. CDR1 is SNHLY and CDR2 is FYNNEI in the germline V gene. The CDR3 nucleotides read TGTGCCAGCAGTCCGGCAGGGGGGATATTGCAGTTCTTC. Translating gives CASSPAGGILQFF. The entire variable domain, with the rest obtained from reference TRBV2 and TRBJ2-1, is as follows: EPEVTQTPSHQVTQMGQEVILRCVPISNHLYFYWYRQILGQKVEFLVSFYNNEISEKSEIFDDQFSVERPDGSNFTLKIRSTKLEDSAMYFCASSPAGGILQFFGPGTRLTVL.

The gene calls are TRBV29-1 and TRBJ2-2; possible D gene TRBD2, 5 bases. The CDR3 contains 13 residues. V was shortened by 6 bases and J by 7 bases, with 15 bases between the two germline ends. CDR1 is SQVTM, CDR2 ANQGSEA, per germline. The CDR3 nucleotides are TGCAGCGTCGAGGGTAGGGATTACGGGGAGCTGTTTTTT. It yields the protein CSVEGRDYGELFF.

In its sample, this clonotype was seen a few times. The chain links TRBV7-2 to TRBJ1-4, with D possibly matching TRBD1 (5 bases). Germline V gene lookup returns CDR1 SGHTA and CDR2 FQGNSA. The CDR3 covers 14 residues. V lost 2 bases and J lost 8, with 12 bases in between. CDR3 DNA: TGTGCCAGCAGCTTACAGGGTGGGATGGAAAAACTGTTTTTT. Translated: CASSLQGGMEKLFF.

A note on this clonotype: This sequence may be a read error, since a much larger clone differs from it by one base. This chain connects TRBV27 to TRBJ2-5; TRBD1 agrees at 7 bases. The CDR3 is 15 residues long. Trimming took 5 bases from V and 5 from J; bases not matched to a gene: 11. Germline-derived CDR1 and CDR2 are MNHEY and SMNVEV (reference sequence). The CDR3 DNA sequence: TGTGCCAGCAGTAAACCGAGACAGGGTTTGGAGACCCAGTACTTC. Translation: CASSKPRQGLETQYF.

This clonotype was counted between two and nine times. This sequence joins TRBV5-1 and TRBJ2-1, with 8 bases identical to TRBD1. The CDR3 is made up of 15 amino acids. J gave up 1 base and V 5 bases, and 5 bases lay outside the gene matches. Looked up from germline, CDR1 is SGHRS and CDR2 is YFSETQ. CDR3 in amino acids: CASSSTGESYNEQFF. For the CDR3, the DNA is TGCGCCAGCAGTTCGACAGGGGAATCCTACAATGAGCAGTTCTTC.

This clonotype has more than one count but fewer than ten. CDR3 sequence: CSATSTTGTSGTDTQYF. In nucleotides, the CDR3 is TGCAGTGCTACCAGTACTACCGGGACTAGCGGCACAGATACGCAGTATTTT. The gene calls are TRBV20-1 and TRBJ2-3; TRBD2 matches at 10 bases. The germline V gene has CDR1 DFQATT and CDR2 SNEGSKA (reference sequence). This CDR3 spans 17 amino acids. J gave up 1 base and V 4 bases, and 11 bases lay outside the gene matches.

This clonotype has a handful of counts. This chain joins TRBV7-9 and TRBJ2-7; either TRBD1 or TRBD2 may supply D (6 bases each). CDR3 size: 17 residues. Trimming left V 4 bases short and J 1 base short, with 20 bases between. Germline V lookup: CDR1 SEHNR, CDR2 FQNEAQ (reference sequence). The CDR3 region has the DNA TGTGCCAGCAGCTATTATATACAGGGACTTAATTCCTACGAGCAGTACTTC. Translation gives CASSYYIQGLNSYEQYF. Drawing the rest from reference TRBV7-9 and TRBJ2-7, the complete variable domain is DTGVSQNPRHKITKRGQNVTFRCDPISEHNRLYWYRQTLGQGPEFLTYFQNEAQLEKSRLLSDRFSAERPKGSFSTLEIQRTEQGDSAMYLCASSYYIQGLNSYEQYFGPGTRLTVT.

This clonotype was seen more than once but under ten times. V gene TRBV2 combines with J gene TRBJ2-2, with D maybe TRBD2 (5 bases). CDR1 is SNHLY and CDR2 is FYNNEI in the germline V gene. CDR3 length: 14 residues. Trimming shortened V by 6 bases and J by 4 bases, and 12 bases separated the two germline ends. CDR3 DNA sequence: TGTGCCAGCAGCGGGCGGGCGACCACCGGGGAGCTGTTTTTT. It encodes CASSGRATTGELFF.

The chain uses TRBV7-2 and TRBJ2-3, with a weak D call TRBD1 (5 bases). This CDR3 is built from 15 residues. Germline-derived CDR1 and CDR2 are SGHTA and FQGNSA. V was cut by 2 bases and J by 1 base, with 10 bases left in between. DNA for the CDR3: TGTGCCAGCAGCTTAAGCCCACAGGGCACAGATACGCAGTATTTT. Its translation is CASSLSPQGTDTQYF.

This clonotype has a count of ten or more. The chain joins TRBV6-6 to TRBJ1-5, with D perhaps matching TRBD1 (6 bases). The CDR3 sequence is 12 residues long. The V gene's germline CDR1 is MNHNY and CDR2 SVGAGI (reference sequence). With 5 bases removed from V and 4 bases from J, the gap between germline ends came to 6 bases. This chain's CDR3 is CASSTGNQPQHF. CDR3 sequence (DNA): TGTGCCAGCAGTACAGGGAATCAGCCCCAGCATTTT.

A remark on this clonotype: The CDR3 end shows no conserved phenylalanine or tryptophan, and so a read error is likely. The chain couples TRBV12-3 or TRBV12-4 to TRBJ2-3; D is unresolved. Trimming cost V 6 bases and J 0 bases, with 4 bases left between them. This CDR3 has 12 residues. The chain's CDR3 is CASRPSTDTQYS. The DNA of the CDR3 is TGTGCCAGCAGGCCAAGCACAGATACGCAGTATTCT.

A remark on this clonotype: A much more abundant neighbour one base away suggests this may be a read error. The rearrangement links TRBV3-1 to TRBJ2-4; 7 nucleotides agree with TRBD2. With 1 base clipped from V and 15 bases from J, the junction kept 21 bases outside the gene matches. The germline V gene encodes CDR1 LGHDT and CDR2 YNNKEL (reference sequence). This CDR3 spans 17 amino acids. CDR3 sequence reads: CASSQVTSTRTRETRYF. The DNA for the CDR3 is TGTGCCAGCAGCCAAGTGACTAGCACCCGAACAAGAGAGACCCGGTACTTC.

The chain recombines TRBV20-1 with TRBJ2-7; TRBD2 matches at 8 bases. CDR3 size: 13 residues. V lost 3 bases to trimming and J lost 4 bases; unmatched junction nucleotides: 5. Germline-derived CDR1 and CDR2 are DFQATT and SNEGSKA (reference sequence). The CDR3 spells CSARGSGVYEQYF. CDR3 sequence (DNA): TGCAGTGCTAGGGGTAGCGGGGTATACGAGCAGTACTTC.

The chain recombines TRBV6-2 or TRBV6-3 with TRBJ2-3; D remains unclear. Deletions cut 6 bases from V and 4 bases from J, with 14 bases between. Germline CDR1 MNHEY, CDR2 SVGEGT. This CDR3 has 14 residues. The DNA of the CDR3 is TGTGCCAGCAGACCCGTCCAGATTCCAGATACGCAGTATTTT. It translates to CASRPVQIPDTQYF.

The chain links TRBV19 to TRBJ1-5; D is undetermined. V was pared by 2 bases and J by 0 bases, with 8 bases between. The CDR3 runs to 15 residues. In germline, CDR1 is LNHDA, CDR2 SQIVND (reference sequence). This CDR3 reads CASSITNRSNQPQHF. The CDR3 nucleotides read TGTGCCAGTAGTATAACCAACCGTAGCAATCAGCCCCAGCATTTT. Filled out from reference TRBV19 and TRBJ1-5, the complete variable domain reads DGGITQSPKYLFRKEGQNVTLSCEQNLNHDAMYWYRQDPGQGLRLIYYSQIVNDFQKGDIAEGYSVSREKKESFPLTVTSAQKNPTAFYLCASSITNRSNQPQHFGDGTRLSIL.

The CDR3 loop reads CASSPGEDIQYF. The CDR3 nucleotides read TGTGCCAGCAGTCCGGGTGAGGACATTCAGTACTTC. V is TRBV12-3 or TRBV12-4 and J is TRBJ2-4; no clear D gene. The V gene lost 5 bases and the J gene lost 8 bases, with 10 bases spanning the gap. The CDR3 contains 12 residues.

V gene TRBV7-2 combines with J gene TRBJ1-1; 7 nucleotides agree with TRBD1. V shed 5 bases, J shed 5 bases, and the junction held 8 bases outside the gene matches. Germline V CDR1 and CDR2: SGHTA, FQGNSA. The CDR3 runs 14 residues. The CDR3 reads CASSPHRGWTEAFF. CDR3 coding DNA: TGTGCCAGCAGCCCCCACAGGGGTTGGACTGAAGCTTTCTTT.

This sequence joins TRBV9 and TRBJ1-1; 9 positions agree with TRBD1. Germline trimming cut 4 bases from V and 4 bases from J; bases unmatched to any gene: 8. This CDR3 contains 15 residues. Germline CDR1 SGDLS, CDR2 YYNGEE. CDR3 bases: TGTGCCAGCAGCCCATGGGACAGGGTGAGCACTGAAGCTTTCTTT. This encodes CASSPWDRVSTEAFF.

This clonotype occurred once. The chain joins TRBV4-2 to TRBJ2-5; the match to TRBD1 covers 7 bases. CDR1 is LGHNA and CDR2 is YNFKEQ in the germline V gene. The CDR3 sequence is 14 residues long. V trimming: 4 bases; J trimming: 5 bases; junction bases outside the gene matches: 7. CDR3 nucleotide sequence: TGTGCCAGCAGCCCGGGACAGATGGGGGAGACCCAGTACTTC. Amino acid sequence: CASSPGQMGETQYF.

The genes are TRBV29-1 and TRBJ1-2; D not resolved. Germline CDR1 is SQVTM and CDR2 is ANQGSEA. The V end was cut by 1 base, the J end by 7 bases, with 13 bases between. This CDR3 contains 13 residues. CDR3 sequence (DNA): TGCAGCGTTGAAGGTTCCCGAGAGGGTGGCTACACCTTC. Encoded protein: CSVEGSREGGYTF.

The chain carries TRBV2 and TRBJ2-3; D could derive from TRBD1 or TRBD2 (7 bases each). This CDR3 has 15 residues. V lost 11 bases and J lost 6, with 24 bases in between. Germline CDR1 is SNHLY and CDR2 is FYNNEI. The CDR3 loop reads CALQGGAGISDTQYF. The CDR3 coding sequence is TGTGCCCTCCAGGGGGGGGCGGGGATCTCGGATACGCAGTATTTT.

The table lists this clonotype with a few counts. The genes are TRBV29-1 and TRBJ2-1, with D perhaps TRBD1 or TRBD2 (5 bases each). V was trimmed by 2 bases and J by 5 bases, leaving 13 bases between them. The CDR3 contains 14 residues. The V gene's germline CDR1 is SQVTM and CDR2 ANQGSEA. The CDR3 protein is CSVELGVSNNEQFF. As DNA, the CDR3 is TGCAGCGTTGAATTGGGGGTTTCCAACAATGAGCAGTTCTTC.

This clonotype was detected once. The chain uses TRBV7-9 and TRBJ1-1, with a possible D match to TRBD1 (6 bases). Germline values: CDR1 SEHNR, CDR2 FQNEAQ (reference sequence). Trimming pared 11 bases from V and 3 bases from J, leaving 19 bases between. CDR3 length: 14 amino acids. CDR3 sequence (DNA): TGTGCCTCACGCCCCGGGGGGGCGGACACTGAAGCTTTCTTT. It specifies CASRPGGADTEAFF.